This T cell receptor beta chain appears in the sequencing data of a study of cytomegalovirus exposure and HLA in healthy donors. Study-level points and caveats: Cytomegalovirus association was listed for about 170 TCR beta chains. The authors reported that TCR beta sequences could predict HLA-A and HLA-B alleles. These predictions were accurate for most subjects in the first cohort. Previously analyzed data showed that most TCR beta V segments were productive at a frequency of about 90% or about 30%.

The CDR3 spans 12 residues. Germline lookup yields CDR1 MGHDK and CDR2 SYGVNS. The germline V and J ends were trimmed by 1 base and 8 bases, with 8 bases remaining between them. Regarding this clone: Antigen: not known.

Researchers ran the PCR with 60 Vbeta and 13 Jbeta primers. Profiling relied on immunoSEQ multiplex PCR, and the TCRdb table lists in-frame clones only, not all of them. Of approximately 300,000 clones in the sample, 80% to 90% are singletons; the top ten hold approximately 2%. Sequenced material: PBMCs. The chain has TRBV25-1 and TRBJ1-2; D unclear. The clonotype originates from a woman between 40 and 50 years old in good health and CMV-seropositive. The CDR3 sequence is CASSEFGLGYTF. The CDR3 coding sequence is TGTGCCAGCAGTGAATTCGGGTTAGGCTACACCTTC.